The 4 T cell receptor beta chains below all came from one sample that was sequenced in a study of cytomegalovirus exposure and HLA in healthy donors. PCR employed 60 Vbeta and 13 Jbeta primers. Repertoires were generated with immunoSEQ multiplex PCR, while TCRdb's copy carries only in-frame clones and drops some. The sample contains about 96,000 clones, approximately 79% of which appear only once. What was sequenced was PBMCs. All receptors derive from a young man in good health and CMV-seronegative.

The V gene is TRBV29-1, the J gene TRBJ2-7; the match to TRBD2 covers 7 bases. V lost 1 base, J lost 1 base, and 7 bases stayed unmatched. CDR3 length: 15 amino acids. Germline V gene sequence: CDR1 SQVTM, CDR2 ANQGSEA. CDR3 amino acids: CSVEGGQRGSYEQYF. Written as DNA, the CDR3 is TGCAGCGTTGAAGGGGGCCAGCGGGGTTCCTACGAGCAGTACTTC.

The CDR3 sequence: CTSSQEGQGEGTNEKLFF. CDR3 in DNA: TGCACCAGCAGCCAAGAGGGACAGGGGGAGGGAACTAATGAAAAACTGTTTTTT. This chain links TRBV1 with TRBJ1-4; TRBD1 reflects the table's D call only, with no check against the DNA. TRBV1 has pseudogene status. The CDR3 runs to 18 residues.

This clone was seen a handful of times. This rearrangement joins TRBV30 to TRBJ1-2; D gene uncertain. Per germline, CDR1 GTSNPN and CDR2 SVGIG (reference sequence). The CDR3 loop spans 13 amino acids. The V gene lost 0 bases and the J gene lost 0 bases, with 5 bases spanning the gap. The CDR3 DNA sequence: TGTGCCTGGAGTGTAATAACTAACTATGGCTACACCTTC. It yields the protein CAWSVITNYGYTF. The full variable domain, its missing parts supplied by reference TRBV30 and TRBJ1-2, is SQTIHQWPATLVQPVGSPLSLECTVEGTSNPNLYWYRQAAGRGLQLLFYSVGIGQISSEVPQNLSASRPQDRQFILSSKKLLLSDSGFYLCAWSVITNYGYTFGSGTRLTVV.

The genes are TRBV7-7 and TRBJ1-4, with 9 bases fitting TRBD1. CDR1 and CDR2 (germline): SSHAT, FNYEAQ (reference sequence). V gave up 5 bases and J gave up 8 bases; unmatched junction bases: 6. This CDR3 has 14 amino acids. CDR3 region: CASSPGTGREKLFF. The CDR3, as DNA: TGTGCCAGCAGCCCCGGGACAGGGAGGGAAAAACTGTTTTTT.